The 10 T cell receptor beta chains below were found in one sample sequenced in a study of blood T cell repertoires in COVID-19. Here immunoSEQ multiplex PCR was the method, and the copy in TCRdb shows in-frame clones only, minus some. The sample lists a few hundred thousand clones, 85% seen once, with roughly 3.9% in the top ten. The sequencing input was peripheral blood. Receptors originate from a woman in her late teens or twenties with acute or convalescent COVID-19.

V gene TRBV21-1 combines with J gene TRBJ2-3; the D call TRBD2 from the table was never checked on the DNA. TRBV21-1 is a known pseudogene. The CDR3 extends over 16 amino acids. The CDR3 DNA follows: TGTGCCAGCAGCAAGCCGCGGGAGGCCCGCACAGATACGCAGTATTTT. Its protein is CASSKPREARTDTQYF.

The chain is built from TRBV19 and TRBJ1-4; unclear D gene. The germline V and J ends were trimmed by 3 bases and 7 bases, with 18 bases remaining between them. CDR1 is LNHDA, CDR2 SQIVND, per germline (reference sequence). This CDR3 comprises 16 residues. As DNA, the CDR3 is TGTGCCAGTAGTATCGCCGGAAAAGCGGGTAGTGAAAAACTGTTTTTT. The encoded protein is CASSIAGKAGSEKLFF.

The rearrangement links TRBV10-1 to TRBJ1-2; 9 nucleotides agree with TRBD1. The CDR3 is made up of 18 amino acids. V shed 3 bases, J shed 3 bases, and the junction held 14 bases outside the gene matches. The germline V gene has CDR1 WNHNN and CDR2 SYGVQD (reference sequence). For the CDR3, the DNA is TGCGCCAGCAGTGAACGGGACAGGGCCCTCATGTCGCACTATGGCTACACCTTC. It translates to CASSERDRALMSHYGYTF.

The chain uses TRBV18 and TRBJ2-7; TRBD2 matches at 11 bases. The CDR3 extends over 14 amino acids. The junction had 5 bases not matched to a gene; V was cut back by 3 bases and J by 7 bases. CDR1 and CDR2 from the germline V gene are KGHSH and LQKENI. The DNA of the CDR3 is TGTGCCAGCTCACCCTCTAGCGGGGGGAGGGAGCAGTACTTC. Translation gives CASSPSSGGREQYF.

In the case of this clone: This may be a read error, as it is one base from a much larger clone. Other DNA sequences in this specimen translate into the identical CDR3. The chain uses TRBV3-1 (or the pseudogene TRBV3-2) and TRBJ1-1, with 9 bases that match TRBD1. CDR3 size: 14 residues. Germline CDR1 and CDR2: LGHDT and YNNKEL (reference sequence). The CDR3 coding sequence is TGTGCCAGCAGCCTGGGACAGGGAGGCACTGAAGCTTTTTTT. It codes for CASSLGQGGTEAFF.

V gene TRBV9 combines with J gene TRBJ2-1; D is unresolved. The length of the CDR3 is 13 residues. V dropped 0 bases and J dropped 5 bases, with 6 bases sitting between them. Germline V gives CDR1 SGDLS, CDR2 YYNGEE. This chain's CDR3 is CASSVVGDNEQFF. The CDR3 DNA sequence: TGTGCCAGCAGCGTAGTAGGAGACAATGAGCAGTTCTTC.

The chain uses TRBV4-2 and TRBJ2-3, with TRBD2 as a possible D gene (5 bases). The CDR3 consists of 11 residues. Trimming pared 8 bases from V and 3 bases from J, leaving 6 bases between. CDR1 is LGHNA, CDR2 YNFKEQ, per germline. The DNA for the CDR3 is TGTGCCAGCGGGAGAACAGATACGCAGTATTTT. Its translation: CASGRTDTQYF.

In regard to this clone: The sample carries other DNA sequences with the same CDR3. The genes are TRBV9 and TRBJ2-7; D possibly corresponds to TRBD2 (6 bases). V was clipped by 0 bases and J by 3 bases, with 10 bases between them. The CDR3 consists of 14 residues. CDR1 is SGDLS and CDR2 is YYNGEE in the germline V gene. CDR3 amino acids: CASSVAGSGYEQYF. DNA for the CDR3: TGTGCCAGCAGCGTAGCTGGTAGCGGCTACGAGCAGTACTTC.

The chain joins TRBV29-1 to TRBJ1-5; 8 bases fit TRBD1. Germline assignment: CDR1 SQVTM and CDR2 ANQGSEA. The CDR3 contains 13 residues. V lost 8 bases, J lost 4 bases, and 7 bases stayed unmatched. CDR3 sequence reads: CSTQDRGNQPQHF. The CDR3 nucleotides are TGCAGCACTCAAGACAGGGGAAATCAGCCCCAGCATTTT.

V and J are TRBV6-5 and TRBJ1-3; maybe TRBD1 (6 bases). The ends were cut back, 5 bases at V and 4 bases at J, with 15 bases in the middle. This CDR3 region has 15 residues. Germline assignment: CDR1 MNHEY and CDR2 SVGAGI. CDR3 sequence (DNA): TGTGCCAGCAGTCGAGGGGGTTCTGAGGGAAACACCATATATTTT. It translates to CASSRGGSEGNTIYF.